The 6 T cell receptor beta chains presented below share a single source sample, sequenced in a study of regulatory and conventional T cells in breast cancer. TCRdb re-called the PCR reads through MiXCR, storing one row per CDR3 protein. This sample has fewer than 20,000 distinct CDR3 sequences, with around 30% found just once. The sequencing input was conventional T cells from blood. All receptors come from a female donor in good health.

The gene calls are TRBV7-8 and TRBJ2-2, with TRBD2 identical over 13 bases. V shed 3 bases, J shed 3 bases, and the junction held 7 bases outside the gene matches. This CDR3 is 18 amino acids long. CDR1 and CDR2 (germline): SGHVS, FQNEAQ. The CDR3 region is CASSFSWTSGGDTGELFF. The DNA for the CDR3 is TGTGCCAGCAGCTTCTCTTGGACTAGCGGGGGAGACACCGGGGAGCTGTTTTTT.

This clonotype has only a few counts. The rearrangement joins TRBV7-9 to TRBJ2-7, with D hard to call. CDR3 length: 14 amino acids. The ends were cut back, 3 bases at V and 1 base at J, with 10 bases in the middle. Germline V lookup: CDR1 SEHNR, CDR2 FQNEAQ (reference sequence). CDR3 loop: CASSFLGESYEQYF. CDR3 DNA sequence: TGTGCCAGCAGCTTTCTCGGAGAGTCCTACGAGCAGTACTTC.

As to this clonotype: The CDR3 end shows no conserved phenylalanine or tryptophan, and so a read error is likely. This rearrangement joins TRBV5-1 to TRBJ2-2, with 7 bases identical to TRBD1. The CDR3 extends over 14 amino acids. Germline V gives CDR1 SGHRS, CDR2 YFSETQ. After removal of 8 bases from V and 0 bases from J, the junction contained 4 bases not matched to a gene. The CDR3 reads CASTGATNTGELFS. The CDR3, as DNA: TGCGCCAGTACAGGGGCCACGAACACCGGGGAGCTGTTTTCT.

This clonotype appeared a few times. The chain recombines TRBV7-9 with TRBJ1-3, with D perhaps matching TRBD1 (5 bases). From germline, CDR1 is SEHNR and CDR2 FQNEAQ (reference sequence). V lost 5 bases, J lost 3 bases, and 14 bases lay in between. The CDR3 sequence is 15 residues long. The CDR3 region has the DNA TGTGCCAGCAGCACCGGGACGCTCGTTGGAAACACCATATATTTT. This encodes CASSTGTLVGNTIYF.

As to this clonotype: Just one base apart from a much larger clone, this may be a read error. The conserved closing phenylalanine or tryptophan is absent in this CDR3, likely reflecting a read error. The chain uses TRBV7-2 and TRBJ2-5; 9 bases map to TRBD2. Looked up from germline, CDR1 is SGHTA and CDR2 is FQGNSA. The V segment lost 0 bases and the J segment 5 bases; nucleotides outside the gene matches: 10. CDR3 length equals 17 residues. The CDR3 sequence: CASSLAGTSPSRETQYL. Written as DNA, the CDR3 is TGTGCCAGCAGCTTAGCGGGGACTAGCCCAAGTAGGGAGACCCAGTACCTC.

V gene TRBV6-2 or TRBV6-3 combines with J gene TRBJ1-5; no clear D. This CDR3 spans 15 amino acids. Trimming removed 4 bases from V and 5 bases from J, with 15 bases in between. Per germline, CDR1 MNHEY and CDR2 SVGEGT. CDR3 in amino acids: CASSFAPTSYQPQHF. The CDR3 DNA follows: TGTGCCAGCAGTTTTGCCCCAACCTCCTATCAGCCCCAGCATTTT.